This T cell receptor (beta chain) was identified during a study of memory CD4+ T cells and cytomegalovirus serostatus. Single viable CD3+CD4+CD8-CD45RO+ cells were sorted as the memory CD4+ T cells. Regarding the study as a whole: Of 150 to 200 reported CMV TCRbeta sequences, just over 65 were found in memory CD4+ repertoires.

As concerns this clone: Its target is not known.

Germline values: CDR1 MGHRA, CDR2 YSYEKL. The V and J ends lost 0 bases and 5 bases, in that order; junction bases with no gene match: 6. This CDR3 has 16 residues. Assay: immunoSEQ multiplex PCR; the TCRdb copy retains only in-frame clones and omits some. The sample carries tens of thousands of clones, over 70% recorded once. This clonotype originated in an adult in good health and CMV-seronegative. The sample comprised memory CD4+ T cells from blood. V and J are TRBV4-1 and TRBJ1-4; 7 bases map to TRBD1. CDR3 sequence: CASSQDFGRGNEKLFF. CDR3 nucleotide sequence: TGCGCCAGCAGCCAAGATTTCGGCAGGGGGAATGAAAAACTGTTTTTT.